Here is one T cell receptor beta chain with its context. Antigen specificity is unknown. Mismatch with germline at one junction end may stem from a read error. Other DNA sequences of this sample code for an identical CDR3. Looked up from germline, CDR1 is SGHDT and CDR2 is YYEEEE. CDR3 size: 14 residues. The data stem from a study of cytomegalovirus exposure and HLA in healthy donors. Study context: The early release's HLA-typed donors yielded some 85 million unique TCRs. Study-wide findings and caveats: In a later analysis, at a false discovery rate of 0.05, approximately 16,000 TCR beta sequences were associated with HLA alleles.

It was with 60 Vbeta and 13 Jbeta primers that the PCR ran. The method was immunoSEQ multiplex PCR; TCRdb's version includes in-frame clones alone and lacks a portion of them. The sample shows around 180,000 clones, roughly 85% of them seen only once. The receptor's source is a boy between 2 and 10 years old in good health and CMV-seronegative. Input material: PBMCs. The gene calls are TRBV5-6 and TRBJ2-7; tentatively, D is TRBD2 (6 bases). The CDR3: CASSLAGGLGEQYF. The CDR3 DNA is TGCGCCAGCAGCTTGGCCGGGGGACTGGGCGAGCAGTACTTC.